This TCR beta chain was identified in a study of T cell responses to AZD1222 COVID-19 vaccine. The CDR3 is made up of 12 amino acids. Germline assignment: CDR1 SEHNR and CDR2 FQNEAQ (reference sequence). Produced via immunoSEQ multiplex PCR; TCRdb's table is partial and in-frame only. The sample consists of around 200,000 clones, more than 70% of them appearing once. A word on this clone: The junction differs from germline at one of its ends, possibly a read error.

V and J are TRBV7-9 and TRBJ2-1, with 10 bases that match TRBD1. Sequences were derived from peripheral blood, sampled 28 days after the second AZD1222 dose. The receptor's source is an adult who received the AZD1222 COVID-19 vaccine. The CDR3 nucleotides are TGTGCCAGCAGCTTAGAAGGACAGGGGGGCCTCTTC. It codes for CASSLEGQGGLF.